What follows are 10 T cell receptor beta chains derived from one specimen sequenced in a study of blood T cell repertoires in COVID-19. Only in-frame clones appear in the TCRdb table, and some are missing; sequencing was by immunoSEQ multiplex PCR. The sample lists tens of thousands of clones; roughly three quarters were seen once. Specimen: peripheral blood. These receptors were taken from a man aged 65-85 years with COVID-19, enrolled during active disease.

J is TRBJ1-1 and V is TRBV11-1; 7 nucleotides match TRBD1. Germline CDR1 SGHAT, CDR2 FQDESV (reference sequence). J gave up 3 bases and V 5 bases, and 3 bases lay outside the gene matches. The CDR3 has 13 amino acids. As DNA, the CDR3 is TGTGCCAGCAGCCCCGGACAGGACACTGAAGCTTTCTTT. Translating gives CASSPGQDTEAFF.

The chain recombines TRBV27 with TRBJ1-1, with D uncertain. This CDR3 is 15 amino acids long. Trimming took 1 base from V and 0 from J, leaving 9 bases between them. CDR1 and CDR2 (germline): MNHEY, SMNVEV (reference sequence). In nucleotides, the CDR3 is TGTGCCAGCAGTTTATTAGGCAGGCTGAACACTGAAGCTTTCTTT. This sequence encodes CASSLLGRLNTEAFF.

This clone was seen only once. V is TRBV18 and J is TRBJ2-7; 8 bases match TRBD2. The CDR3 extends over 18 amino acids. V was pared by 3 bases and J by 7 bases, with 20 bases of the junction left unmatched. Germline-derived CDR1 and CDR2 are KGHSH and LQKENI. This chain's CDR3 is CASSPWFPESGSSMEQYF. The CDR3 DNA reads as TGTGCCAGCTCACCTTGGTTCCCGGAGAGCGGGAGCTCTATGGAGCAGTACTTC.

The CDR3 nucleotides read TGTGCCAGCAGCTTAACTAGCGGGAACACCGGGGAGCTGTTTTTT. As protein: CASSLTSGNTGELFF. The V and J genes are TRBV11-2 and TRBJ2-2; 8 bases fit TRBD2. The CDR3 spans 15 residues. V lost 2 bases to trimming and J lost 1 base; unmatched junction nucleotides: 0. Germline V gene lookup returns CDR1 SGHAT and CDR2 FQNNGV.

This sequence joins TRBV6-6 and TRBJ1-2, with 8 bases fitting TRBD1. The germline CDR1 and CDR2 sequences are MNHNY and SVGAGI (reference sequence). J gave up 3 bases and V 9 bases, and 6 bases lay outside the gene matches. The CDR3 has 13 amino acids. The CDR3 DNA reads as TGTGCCAGTTCTACAGGGGGAGACTATGGCTACACCTTC. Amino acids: CASSTGGDYGYTF.

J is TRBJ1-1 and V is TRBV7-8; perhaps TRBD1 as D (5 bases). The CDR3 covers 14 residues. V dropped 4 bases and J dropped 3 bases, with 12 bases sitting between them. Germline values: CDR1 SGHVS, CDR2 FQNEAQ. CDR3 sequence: CASSSMGRDTEAFF. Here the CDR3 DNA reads TGTGCCAGCAGCTCCATGGGCAGGGACACTGAAGCTTTCTTT.

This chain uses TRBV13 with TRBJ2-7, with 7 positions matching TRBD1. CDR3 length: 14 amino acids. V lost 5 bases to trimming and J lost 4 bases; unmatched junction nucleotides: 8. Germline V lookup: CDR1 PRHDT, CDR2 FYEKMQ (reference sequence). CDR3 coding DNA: TGTGCCAGCAGCCTGACCGGGACAGTATACGAGCAGTACTTC. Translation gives CASSLTGTVYEQYF.

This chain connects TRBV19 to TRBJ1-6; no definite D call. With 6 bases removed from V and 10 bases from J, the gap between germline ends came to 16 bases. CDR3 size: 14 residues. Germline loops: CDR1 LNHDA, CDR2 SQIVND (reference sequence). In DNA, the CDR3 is TGTGCCAGTAGATACTCGGGGAGTCGGTCACCCCTCCACTTT. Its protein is CASRYSGSRSPLHF.

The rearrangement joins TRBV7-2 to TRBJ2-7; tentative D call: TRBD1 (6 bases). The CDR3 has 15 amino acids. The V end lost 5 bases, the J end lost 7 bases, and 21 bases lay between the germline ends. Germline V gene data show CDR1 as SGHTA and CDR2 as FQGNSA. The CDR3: CASSPSRGRGWEQYF. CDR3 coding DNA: TGTGCCAGCAGCCCGAGCAGGGGCCGAGGGTGGGAGCAGTACTTC.

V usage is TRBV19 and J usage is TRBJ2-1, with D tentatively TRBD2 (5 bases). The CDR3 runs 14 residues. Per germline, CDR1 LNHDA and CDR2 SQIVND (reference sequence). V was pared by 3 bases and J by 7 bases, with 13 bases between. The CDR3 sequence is CASSIGPGTNEQFF. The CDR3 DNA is TGTGCCAGTAGTATTGGGCCGGGAACGAATGAGCAGTTCTTC.